This T cell receptor beta chain came from a study of shared clonotypes between healthy human individuals. Comments on this clone: The antigen remains undetermined.

Naive CD8 populations comprised CD45RO-negative cells positively selected for CCR7, excluding terminally differentiated effector memory CD45RA+ cells. General study results and limits: Blood was the sole source, and tissue repertoires probably differ.

Original processing notes: As immunoSEQ supplied junction-only sequences (without quality scores), filtering differed. Here immunoSEQ multiplex PCR was the method, and the copy in TCRdb shows in-frame clones only, minus some. V and J calls and clone size come straight from that table; D and trimming were deduced from the DNA. The data contain around 2,000,000 clones, 90% to 95% of them singletons. The CDR3 runs to 14 residues. Germline lookup yields CDR1 SEHNR and CDR2 FQNEAQ (reference sequence). Trimming removed 5 bases at V and 2 bases at J, with 12 bases between. The sequenced sample consisted of naive CD8+ T cells from PBMCs. The V and J genes are TRBV7-9 and TRBJ1-1, with TRBD1 as a possible D gene (5 bases). The receptor comes from a man between 18 and 35 years old in good health. Some clones in this sample may be carry-over from other donors' samples. The CDR3 bases are TGTGCCAGCAGCAAAGGGGCAGAAAACACTGAAGCTTTCTTT. Encoded protein: CASSKGAENTEAFF.